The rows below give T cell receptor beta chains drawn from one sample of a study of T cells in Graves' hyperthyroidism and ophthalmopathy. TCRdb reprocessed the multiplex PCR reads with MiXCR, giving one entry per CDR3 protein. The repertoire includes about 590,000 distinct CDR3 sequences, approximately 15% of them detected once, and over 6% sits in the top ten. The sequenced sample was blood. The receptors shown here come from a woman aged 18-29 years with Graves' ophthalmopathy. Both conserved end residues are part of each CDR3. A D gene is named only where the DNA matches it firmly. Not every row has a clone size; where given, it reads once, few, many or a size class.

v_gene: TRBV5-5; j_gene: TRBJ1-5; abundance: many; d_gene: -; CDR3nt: TGTGCCAGCAGCGAGTGGTCACGGCCCCAGCATTTT; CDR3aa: CASSEWSRPQHF
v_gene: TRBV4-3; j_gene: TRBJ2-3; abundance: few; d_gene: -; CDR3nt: TGCGCCAGCAGCCAAAGGGGAAAAAAGGATTCATATACGCAGTATTTT; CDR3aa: CASSQRGKKDSYTQYF
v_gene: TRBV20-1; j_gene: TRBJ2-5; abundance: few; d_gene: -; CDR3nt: TGCAGTGCCAACTCCAGGCCCCTCCAAGAGACCCAGTACTTC; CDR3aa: CSANSRPLQETQYF
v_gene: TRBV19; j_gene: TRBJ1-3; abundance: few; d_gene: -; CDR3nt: TGTGCCAGTAGTTGGGCGACAGGCTCTGGAAACACCATATATTTT; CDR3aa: CASSWATGSGNTIYF
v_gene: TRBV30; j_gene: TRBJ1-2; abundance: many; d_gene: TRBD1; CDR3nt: TGTGCCTGGGGGACAGTTTATGGCTACACCTTC; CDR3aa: CAWGTVYGYTF
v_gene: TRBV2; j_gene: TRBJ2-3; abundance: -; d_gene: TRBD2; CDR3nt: TGTGCCAGCAGTGAAAGGGGGACTAGCGGCACAGATACGCAGTATTTT; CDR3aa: CASSERGTSGTDTQYF
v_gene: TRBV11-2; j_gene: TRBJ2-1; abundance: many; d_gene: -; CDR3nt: TGTGCCAGCAGCTCCTTATCCCCTCAGCGGTGGAGCTCCTACAATGAGCAGTTCTTC; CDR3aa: CASSSLSPQRWSSYNEQFF
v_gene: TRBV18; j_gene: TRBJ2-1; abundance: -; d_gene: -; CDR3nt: TGTGCCAGCTCGCCTGGTACGCCGAGGGGAAATGAGCAGTTCTTC; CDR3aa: CASSPGTPRGNEQFF
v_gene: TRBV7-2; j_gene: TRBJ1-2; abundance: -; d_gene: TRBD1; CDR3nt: TGTGCCAGCAGCCTGACAGGGGAGAGGTATGGCTACACCTTC; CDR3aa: CASSLTGERYGYTF
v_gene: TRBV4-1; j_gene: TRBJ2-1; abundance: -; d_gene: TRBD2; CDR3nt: TGCGCCAGCAAAGGAGGCGGGAGGGACTCCTACAATGAGCAGTTCTTC; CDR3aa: CASKGGGRDSYNEQFF
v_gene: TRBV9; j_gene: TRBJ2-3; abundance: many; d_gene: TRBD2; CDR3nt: TGTGCCAGCAGCGTACCCTTAGCGGGAGGGAGCACAGATACGCAGTATTTT; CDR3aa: CASSVPLAGGSTDTQYF
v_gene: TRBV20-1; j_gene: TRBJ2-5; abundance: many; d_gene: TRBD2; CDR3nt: TGCAGTGCTAGAGATCCTTGGGGCGGGAGGTTTCAAGAGACCCAGTACTTC; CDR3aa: CSARDPWGGRFQETQYF
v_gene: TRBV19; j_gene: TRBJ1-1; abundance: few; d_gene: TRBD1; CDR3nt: TGTGCCAGTAGTGGACAGGGACGGGGGACTGAAGCTTTCTTT; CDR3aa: CASSGQGRGTEAFF
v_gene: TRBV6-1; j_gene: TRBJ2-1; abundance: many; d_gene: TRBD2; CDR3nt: TGTGCCAGCAGTGCACTAGCGGGTCACAATGAGCAGTTCTTC; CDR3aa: CASSALAGHNEQFF
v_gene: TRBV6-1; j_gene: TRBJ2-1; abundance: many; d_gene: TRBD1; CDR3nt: TGTGCCGCCACGGTCCGCTACAGGGGTGAGCAGTTCTTC; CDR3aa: CAATVRYRGEQFF
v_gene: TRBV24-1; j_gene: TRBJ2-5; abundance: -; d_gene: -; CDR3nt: TGTGCCACCAGTGATTATGGAGAGACCCAGTACTTC; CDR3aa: CATSDYGETQYF
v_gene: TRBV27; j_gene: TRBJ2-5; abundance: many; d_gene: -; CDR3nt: TGTGCCAGCAGTTTATTTAGGAAAGAGACCCAGTACTTC; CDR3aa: CASSLFRKETQYF
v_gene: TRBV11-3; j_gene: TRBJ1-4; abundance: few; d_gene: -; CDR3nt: TGTGCCAGCAGCCCCCTGGAGTCAGGGAATGAAAAACTGTTTTTT; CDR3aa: CASSPLESGNEKLFF
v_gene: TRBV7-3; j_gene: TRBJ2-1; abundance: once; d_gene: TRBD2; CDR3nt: TGTGCCAGCAGCTTAGGAGTCGGACTAGCGGGAGACGAGCAGTTCTTC; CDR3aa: CASSLGVGLAGDEQFF
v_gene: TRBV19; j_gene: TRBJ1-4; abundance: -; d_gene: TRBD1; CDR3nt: TGTGCCAGTAGTTACAGGGGGGGCAGAACTAATGAAAAACTGTTTTTT; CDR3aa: CASSYRGGRTNEKLFF
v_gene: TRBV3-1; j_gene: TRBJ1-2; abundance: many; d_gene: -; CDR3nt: TGTGCCAGCAGCCAAGAAAGCCCCTATGGCTACACCTTC; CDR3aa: CASSQESPYGYTF
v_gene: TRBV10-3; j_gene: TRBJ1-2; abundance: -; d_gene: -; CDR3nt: TGTGCCATCACCGACGCCGCCAGGGATGGGAGCTACACCTTC; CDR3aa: CAITDAARDGSYTF
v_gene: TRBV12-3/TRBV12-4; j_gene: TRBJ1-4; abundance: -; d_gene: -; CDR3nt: TGTGCCAGCAGGGGATGGGGCAGGGAGGGTGAAAAACTGTTTTTT; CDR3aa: CASRGWGREGEKLFF
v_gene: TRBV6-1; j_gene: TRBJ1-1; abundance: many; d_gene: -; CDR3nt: TGTGCCAGCAGTGAGGTGGCTACGAACACTGAAGCTTTCTTT; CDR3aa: CASSEVATNTEAFF
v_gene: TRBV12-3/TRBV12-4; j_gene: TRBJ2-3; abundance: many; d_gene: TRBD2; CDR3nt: TGTGCCAGCAGTATCGGACTAGCGGACACAGATACGCAGTATTTT; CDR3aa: CASSIGLADTDTQYF
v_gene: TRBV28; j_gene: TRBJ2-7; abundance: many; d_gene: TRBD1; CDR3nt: TGTGCCAGCAGTTTATGGGGGACAGGGGCAGGCGAGCAGTACTTC; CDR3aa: CASSLWGTGAGEQYF
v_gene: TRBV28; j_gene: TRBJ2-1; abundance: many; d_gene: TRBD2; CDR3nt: TGTGCCAGCAGTTGGCGGGGGGGCTTATACAATGAGCAGTTCTTC; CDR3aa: CASSWRGGLYNEQFF
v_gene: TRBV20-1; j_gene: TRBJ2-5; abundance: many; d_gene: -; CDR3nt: TGCAGTGCTATTCCTAGTGGGGGCCAAGAGACCCAGTACTTC; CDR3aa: CSAIPSGGQETQYF
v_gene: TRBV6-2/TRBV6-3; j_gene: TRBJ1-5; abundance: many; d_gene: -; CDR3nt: TGTGCCAGCAGCCCCCGGGGCGGCCCTGTTAGCAATCAGCCCCAGCATTTT; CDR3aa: CASSPRGGPVSNQPQHF
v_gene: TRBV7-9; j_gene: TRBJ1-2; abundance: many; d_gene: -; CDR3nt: TGTGCCAGCAGCTTTGATCTTTATGGCTACACCTTC; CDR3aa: CASSFDLYGYTF
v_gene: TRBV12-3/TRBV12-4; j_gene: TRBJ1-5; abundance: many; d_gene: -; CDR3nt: TGTGCCAGCAGTTTAAGCAGCAATAGCAATCAGCCCCAGCATTTT; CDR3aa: CASSLSSNSNQPQHF
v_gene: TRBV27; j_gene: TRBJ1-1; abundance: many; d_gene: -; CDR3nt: TGTGCCAGCAGTTTCACGTATAGCGTCGGCGTCTCACAGTTTTTAGACACTGAAGCTTTCTTT; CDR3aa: CASSFTYSVGVSQFLDTEAFF
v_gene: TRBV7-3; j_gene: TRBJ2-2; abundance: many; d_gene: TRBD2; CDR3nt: TGTGCCAGCAGCTTAGGGACTATTGACACCGGGGAGCTGTTTTTT; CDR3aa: CASSLGTIDTGELFF
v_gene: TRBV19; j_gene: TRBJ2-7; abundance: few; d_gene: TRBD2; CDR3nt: TGTGCCAGTAGCCCTGGGACCGGGAGGGTTACCTACGAGCAGTACTTC; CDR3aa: CASSPGTGRVTYEQYF
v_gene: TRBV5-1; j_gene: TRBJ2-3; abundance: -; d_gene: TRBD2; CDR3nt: TGCGCCAGCGCCGGGACAACTGGGGGACTAGCGGGACCCACAGATACGCAGTATTTT; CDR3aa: CASAGTTGGLAGPTDTQYF
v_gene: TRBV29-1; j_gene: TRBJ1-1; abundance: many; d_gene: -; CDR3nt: TGCAGCGCCCAGAACACTGAAGCTTTCTTT; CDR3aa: CSAQNTEAFF
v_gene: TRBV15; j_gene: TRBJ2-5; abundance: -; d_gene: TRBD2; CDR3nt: TGTGCCACCAGCAGAAAGCGGGGACCTCAAGAGACCCAGTACTTC; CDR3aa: CATSRKRGPQETQYF
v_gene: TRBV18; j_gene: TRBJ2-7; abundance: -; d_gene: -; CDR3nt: TGTGCCAGCTCACAAGGACGAGACAGGAGCTCCTACGAGCAGTACTTC; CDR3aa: CASSQGRDRSSYEQYF
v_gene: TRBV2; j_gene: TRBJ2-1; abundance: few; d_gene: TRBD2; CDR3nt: TGTGCCAGCGGCACCGCGACTAGCCGGAATGAGCAGTTCTTC; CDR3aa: CASGTATSRNEQFF
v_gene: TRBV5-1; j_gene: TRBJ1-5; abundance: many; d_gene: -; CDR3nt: TGCGCCAGCAGCTTGGATGAACAGGGAGGACAGCCCCAGCATTTT; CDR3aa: CASSLDEQGGQPQHF
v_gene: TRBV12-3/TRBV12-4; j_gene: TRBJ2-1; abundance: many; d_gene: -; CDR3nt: TGTGCCAGCAGTTTATTTCCTGGGGGTGAGCAGTTCTTC; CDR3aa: CASSLFPGGEQFF
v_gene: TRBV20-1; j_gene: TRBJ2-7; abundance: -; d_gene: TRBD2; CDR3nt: TGCAGTGCTAGTTGGTCTAGCGGGATGAGATACGAGCAGTACTTC; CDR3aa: CSASWSSGMRYEQYF
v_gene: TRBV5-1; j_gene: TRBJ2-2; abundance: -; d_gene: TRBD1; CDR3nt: TGCGCCAGCAGCACGACCCGGGACAGGGCGCCATACACCGGGGAGCTGTTTTTT; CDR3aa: CASSTTRDRAPYTGELFF
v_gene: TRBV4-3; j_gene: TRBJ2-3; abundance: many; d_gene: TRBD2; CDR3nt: TGCGCCAGCAGCCAGGAATACAGACTAGCGCGAGATACGCAGTATTTT; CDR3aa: CASSQEYRLARDTQYF
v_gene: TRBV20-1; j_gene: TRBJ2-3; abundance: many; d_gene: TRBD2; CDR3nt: TGCAGTGCTAGAAGACTAGCGGGAGGATATGATACGCAGTATTTT; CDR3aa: CSARRLAGGYDTQYF
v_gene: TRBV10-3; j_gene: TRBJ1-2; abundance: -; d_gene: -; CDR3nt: TGTGCCATCAGTGATCGGGGGGGATACGGCTACACCTTC; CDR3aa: CAISDRGGYGYTF
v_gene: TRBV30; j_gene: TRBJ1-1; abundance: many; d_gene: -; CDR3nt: TGTGCCTGGAGTACTATGAACACTGAAGCTTTCTTT; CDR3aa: CAWSTMNTEAFF
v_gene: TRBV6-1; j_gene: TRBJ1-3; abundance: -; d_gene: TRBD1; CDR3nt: TGTGCCAGCAGACCCGACAGGGCCTATGGAAACACCATATATTTT; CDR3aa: CASRPDRAYGNTIYF
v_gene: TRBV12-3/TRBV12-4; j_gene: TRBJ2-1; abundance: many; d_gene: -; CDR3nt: -; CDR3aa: CASSSSASGRRSYNEQFF
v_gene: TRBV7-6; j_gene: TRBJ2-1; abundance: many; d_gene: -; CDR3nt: TGTGCCAGCAGCTTAGGGCCACTAGTATCTCCCTACAATGAGCAGTTCTTC; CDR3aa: CASSLGPLVSPYNEQFF
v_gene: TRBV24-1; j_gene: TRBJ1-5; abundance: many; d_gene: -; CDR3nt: TGTGCCACCAGTGATCGTACAGGGTTTTCTGGCAATCAGCCCCAGCATTTT; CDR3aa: CATSDRTGFSGNQPQHF
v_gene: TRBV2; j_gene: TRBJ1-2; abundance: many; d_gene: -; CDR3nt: TGTGCCGGACGACAGCTCGGCACTGGCTACACCTTC; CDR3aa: CAGRQLGTGYTF
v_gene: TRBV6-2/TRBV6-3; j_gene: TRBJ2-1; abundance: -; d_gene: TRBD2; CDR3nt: TGTGCCAGCAGTTACTCGTCTAGCGGGAGCAATGAGCAGTTCTTC; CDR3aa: CASSYSSSGSNEQFF
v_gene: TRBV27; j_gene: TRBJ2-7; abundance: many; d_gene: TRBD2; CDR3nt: TGTGCCAGCAGTTTCGCCTCCGGGACTAGCTACGAGCAGTACTTC; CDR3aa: CASSFASGTSYEQYF